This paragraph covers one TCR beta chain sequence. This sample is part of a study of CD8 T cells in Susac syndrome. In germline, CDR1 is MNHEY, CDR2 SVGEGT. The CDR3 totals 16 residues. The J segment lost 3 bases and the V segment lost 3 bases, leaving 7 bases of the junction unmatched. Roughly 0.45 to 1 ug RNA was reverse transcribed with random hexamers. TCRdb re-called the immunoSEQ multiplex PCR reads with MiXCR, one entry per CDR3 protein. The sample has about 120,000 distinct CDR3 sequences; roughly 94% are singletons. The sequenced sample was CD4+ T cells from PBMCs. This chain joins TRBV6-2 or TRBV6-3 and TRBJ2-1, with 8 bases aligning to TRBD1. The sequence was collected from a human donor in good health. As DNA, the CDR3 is TGTGCCAGCAGTTATCTCGCAGGGGGCATCTACAATGAGCAGTTCTTC. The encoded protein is CASSYLAGGIYNEQFF.